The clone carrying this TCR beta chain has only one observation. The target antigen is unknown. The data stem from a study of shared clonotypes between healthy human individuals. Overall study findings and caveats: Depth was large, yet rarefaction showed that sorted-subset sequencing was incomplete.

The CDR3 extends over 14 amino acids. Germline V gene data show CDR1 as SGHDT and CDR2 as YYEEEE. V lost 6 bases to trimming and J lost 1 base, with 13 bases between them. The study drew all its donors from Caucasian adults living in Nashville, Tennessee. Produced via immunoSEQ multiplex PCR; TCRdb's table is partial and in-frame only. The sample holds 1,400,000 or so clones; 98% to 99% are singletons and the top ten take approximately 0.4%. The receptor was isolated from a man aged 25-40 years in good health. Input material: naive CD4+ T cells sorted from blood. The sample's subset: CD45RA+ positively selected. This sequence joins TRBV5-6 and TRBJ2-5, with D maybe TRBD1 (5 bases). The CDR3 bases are TGTGCCAGCAACCTCAGGGCTATCCAAGAGACCCAGTACTTC. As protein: CASNLRAIQETQYF.